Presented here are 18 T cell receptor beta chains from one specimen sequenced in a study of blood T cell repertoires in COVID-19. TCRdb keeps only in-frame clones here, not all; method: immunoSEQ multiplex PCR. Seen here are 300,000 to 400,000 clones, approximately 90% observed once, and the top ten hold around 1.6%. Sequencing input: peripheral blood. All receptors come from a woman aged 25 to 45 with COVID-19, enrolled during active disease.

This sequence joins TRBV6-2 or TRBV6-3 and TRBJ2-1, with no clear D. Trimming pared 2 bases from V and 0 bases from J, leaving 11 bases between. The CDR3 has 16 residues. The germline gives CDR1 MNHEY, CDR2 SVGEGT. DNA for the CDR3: TGTGCCAGCAGTTACCGGTTCCGGAGCTCCTACAATGAGCAGTTCTTC. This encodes CASSYRFRSSYNEQFF.

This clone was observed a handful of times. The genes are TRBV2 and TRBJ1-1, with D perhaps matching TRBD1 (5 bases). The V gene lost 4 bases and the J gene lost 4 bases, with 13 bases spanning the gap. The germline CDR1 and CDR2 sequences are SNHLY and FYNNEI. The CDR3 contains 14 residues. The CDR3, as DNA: TGTGCCAGCAGTGTGGGGCCGCCGGGCACTGAAGCTTTCTTT. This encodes CASSVGPPGTEAFF.

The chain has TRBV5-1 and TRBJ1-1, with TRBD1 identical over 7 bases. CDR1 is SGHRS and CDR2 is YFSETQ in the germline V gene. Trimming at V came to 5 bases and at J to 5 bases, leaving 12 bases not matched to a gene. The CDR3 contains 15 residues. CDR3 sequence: CASRPLQGVGTEAFF. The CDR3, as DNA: TGCGCCAGCAGGCCCCTTCAGGGGGTTGGGACTGAAGCTTTCTTT.

The CDR3 protein is CASSPGGNYGYTF. As DNA, the CDR3 is TGTGCCAGCAGTCCAGGGGGCAACTATGGCTACACCTTC. The V and J genes are TRBV12-3 or TRBV12-4 and TRBJ1-2; 8 positions match TRBD1. The trim removed 5 bases at V and 2 bases at J, leaving 1 base unmatched. The CDR3 has 13 amino acids.

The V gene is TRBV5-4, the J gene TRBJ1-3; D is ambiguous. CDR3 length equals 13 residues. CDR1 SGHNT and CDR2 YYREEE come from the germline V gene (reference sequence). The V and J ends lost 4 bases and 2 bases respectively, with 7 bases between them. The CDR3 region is CASSRVPGNTIYF. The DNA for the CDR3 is TGTGCCAGCAGCCGGGTACCTGGAAACACCATATATTTT.

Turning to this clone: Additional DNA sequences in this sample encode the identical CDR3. The DNA of the CDR3 is TGTGCCAGCAGCGGGCAGGGCCCCAATCAGCCCCAGCATTTT. Encoded protein: CASSGQGPNQPQHF. J is TRBJ1-5 and V is TRBV2; weak D call: TRBD1 (5 bases). CDR3 size: 14 residues. The germline CDR1 and CDR2 sequences are SNHLY and FYNNEI. V lost 6 bases and J 3 bases, leaving 12 bases between the germline ends.

CDR3 protein: CASSRDRVTGNTIYF. The CDR3 bases are TGCGCCAGCAGCCGGGACAGGGTGACTGGAAACACCATATATTTT. The chain uses TRBV4-1 and TRBJ1-3, with 9 bases lining up with TRBD1. The CDR3 loop spans 15 amino acids. Germline V lookup: CDR1 MGHRA, CDR2 YSYEKL. The V segment lost 4 bases and the J segment 2 bases; nucleotides outside the gene matches: 3.

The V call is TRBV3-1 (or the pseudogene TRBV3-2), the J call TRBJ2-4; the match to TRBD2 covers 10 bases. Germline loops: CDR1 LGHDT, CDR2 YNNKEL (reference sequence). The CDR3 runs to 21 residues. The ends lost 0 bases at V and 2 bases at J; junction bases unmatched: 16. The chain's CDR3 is CASSQDWRAGGPMRSKNIQYF. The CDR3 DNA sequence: TGTGCCAGCAGCCAAGATTGGCGAGCGGGGGGGCCCATGAGATCCAAAAACATTCAGTACTTC.

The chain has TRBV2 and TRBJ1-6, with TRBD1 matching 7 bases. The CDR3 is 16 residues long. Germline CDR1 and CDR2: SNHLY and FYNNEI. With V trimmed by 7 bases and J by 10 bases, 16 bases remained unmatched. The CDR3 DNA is TGTGCCAGCACCTTGGACAGGCTCCCAATTGGGTCACCCCTCCACTTT. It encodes CASTLDRLPIGSPLHF.

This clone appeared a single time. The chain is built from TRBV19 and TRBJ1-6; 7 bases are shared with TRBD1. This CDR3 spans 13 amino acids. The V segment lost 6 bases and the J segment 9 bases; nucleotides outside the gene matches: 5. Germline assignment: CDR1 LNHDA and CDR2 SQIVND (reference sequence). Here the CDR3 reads CASSYRGTSPLHF. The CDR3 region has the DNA TGTGCCAGTAGCTACAGGGGTACTTCACCCCTCCACTTT.

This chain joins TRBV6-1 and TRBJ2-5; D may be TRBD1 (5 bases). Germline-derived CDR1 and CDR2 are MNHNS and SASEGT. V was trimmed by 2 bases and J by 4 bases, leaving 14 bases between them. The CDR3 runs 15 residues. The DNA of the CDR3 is TGTGCCAGCAGTGAACAGGGTCTGTCCCGAGAGACCCAGTACTTC. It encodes CASSEQGLSRETQYF.

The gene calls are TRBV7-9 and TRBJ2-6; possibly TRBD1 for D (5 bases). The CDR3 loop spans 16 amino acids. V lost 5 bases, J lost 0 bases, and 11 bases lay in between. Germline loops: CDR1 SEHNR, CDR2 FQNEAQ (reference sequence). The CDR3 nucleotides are TGTGCCAGCAGCCCACGACAGTACTCTGGGGCCAACGTCCTGACTTTC. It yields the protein CASSPRQYSGANVLTF.

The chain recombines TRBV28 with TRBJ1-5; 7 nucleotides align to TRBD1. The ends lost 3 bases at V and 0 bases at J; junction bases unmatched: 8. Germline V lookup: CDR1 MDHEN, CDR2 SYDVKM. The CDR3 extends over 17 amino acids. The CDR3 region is CASSLGGQYYSNQPQHF. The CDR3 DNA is TGTGCCAGCAGTTTGGGGGGACAGTACTATAGCAATCAGCCCCAGCATTTT. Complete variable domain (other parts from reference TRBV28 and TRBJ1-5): DVKVTQSSRYLVKRTGEKVFLECVQDMDHENMFWYRQDPGLGLRLIYFSYDVKMKEKGDIPEGYSVSREKKERFSLILESASTNQTSMYLCASSLGGQYYSNQPQHFGDGTRLSIL.

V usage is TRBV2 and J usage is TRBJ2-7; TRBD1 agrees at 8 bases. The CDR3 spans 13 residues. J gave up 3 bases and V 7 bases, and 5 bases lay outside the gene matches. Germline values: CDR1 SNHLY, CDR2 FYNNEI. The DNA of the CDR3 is TGTGCCAGCACCCCAGGGGGCGGCTACGAGCAGTACGTC. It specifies CASTPGGGYEQYV.

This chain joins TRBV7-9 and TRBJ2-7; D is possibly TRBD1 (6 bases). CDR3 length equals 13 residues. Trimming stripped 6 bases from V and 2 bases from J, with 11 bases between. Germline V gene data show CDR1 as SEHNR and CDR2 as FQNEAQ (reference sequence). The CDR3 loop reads CASSWTETYEQYF. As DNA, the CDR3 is TGTGCCAGCAGTTGGACAGAGACCTACGAGCAGTACTTC.

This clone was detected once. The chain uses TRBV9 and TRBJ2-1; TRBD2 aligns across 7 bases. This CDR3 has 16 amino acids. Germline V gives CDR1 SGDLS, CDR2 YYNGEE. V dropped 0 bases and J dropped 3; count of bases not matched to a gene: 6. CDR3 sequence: CASSVALGGIYNEQFF. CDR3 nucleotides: TGTGCCAGCAGCGTAGCTTTGGGGGGGATCTACAATGAGCAGTTCTTC.

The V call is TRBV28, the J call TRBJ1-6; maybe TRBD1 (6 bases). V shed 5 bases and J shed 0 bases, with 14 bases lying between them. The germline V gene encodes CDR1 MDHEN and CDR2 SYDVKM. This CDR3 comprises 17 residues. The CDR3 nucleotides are TGTGCCAGCAGTAGAAATAAGGACAGCTCCTATAATTCACCCCTCCACTTT. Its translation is CASSRNKDSSYNSPLHF. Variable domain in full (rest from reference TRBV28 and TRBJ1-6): DVKVTQSSRYLVKRTGEKVFLECVQDMDHENMFWYRQDPGLGLRLIYFSYDVKMKEKGDIPEGYSVSREKKERFSLILESASTNQTSMYLCASSRNKDSSYNSPLHFGNGTRLTVT.

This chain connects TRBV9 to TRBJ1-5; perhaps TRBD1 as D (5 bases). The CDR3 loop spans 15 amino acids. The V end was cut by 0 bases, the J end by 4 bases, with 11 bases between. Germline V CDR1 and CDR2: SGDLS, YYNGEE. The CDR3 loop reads CASSVVTEDNQPQHF. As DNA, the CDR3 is TGTGCCAGCAGCGTAGTGACAGAAGATAATCAGCCCCAGCATTTT.